Listed below are T cell receptor beta chains from one sample, sequenced in a study of cytomegalovirus exposure and HLA in healthy donors. Sequencing was performed with immunoSEQ multiplex PCR; in TCRdb, only in-frame clones are kept and a portion is missing. The table includes 110,000 to 150,000 clones, about 80% detected once. The sequencing input was PBMCs. These receptors originate from a woman younger than 35 in good health and CMV-seropositive. CDR3s include the opening cysteine and the closing phenylalanine or tryptophan. The D gene is left open where the match is weak. Expanded clones are given a class, and other clones once, few, many or no size at all.

J gene	clone size	V gene	D gene	CDR3 DNA	CDR3 protein
TRBJ2-7	.	TRBV7-9	.	TGTTCCAGCACCCCGAGCTCCTACGAGCAGTACTTC	CSSTPSSYEQYF
TRBJ2-7	few	TRBV4-3	.	TGCGCCAGCAGCCAAGAAGCACGCGGGCACGAGCAGTACTTC	CASSQEARGHEQYF
TRBJ2-7	few	TRBV2	TRBD1	TGTGCCAGCAACACCGGGACAGGAACCTACGAGCAGTACTTC	CASNTGTGTYEQYF
TRBJ2-5	.	TRBV9	.	TGTGCCAGCAGCGTAGACGGGGGGCGTCATGAGACCCAGTACTTC	CASSVDGGRHETQYF
TRBJ1-2	few	TRBV5-4	TRBD1	TGTGCCAGCAGCCCAGGGGGCCGCTTGTATGGCTACACCTTC	CASSPGGRLYGYTF
TRBJ2-1	.	TRBV9	TRBD1	TGTGCCAGCAGCCCCCGCGGGACAGGGGCCCATGAGCAGTTCTTC	CASSPRGTGAHEQFF
TRBJ2-2	.	TRBV28	TRBD1	TGTGCCAGCAGTTTATTCCTCTGGGACAGGGATAACACCGGGGAGCTGTTTTTT	CASSLFLWDRDNTGELFF
TRBJ1-2	.	TRBV5-5	TRBD1	TGTGCCAGCAGCTTGTGGCAGGGGGCTCGCTATGGCTACACCTTC	CASSLWQGARYGYTF
TRBJ2-6	.	TRBV5-6	TRBD1	TGTGCCAGCAGCATAAACAGGGGGCAAGGGGCCAACGTCCTGACTTTC	CASSINRGQGANVLTF
TRBJ2-7	.	TRBV6-6	TRBD1	TGTGCCAGCAGAGACCCCCCAGGACAGGGCGACGAGCAGTACTTC	CASRDPPGQGDEQYF
TRBJ1-1	once	TRBV5-1	TRBD1	TGCGCCAGCAGCTTTACACGACAGGGACAGGGCGACACTGAAGCTTTCTTT	CASSFTRQGQGDTEAFF
TRBJ1-5	.	TRBV5-1	.	TGCGCCAGCAGCTTGGGGGGGGATAGCAATCAGCCCCAGCATTTT	CASSLGGDSNQPQHF
TRBJ2-1	.	TRBV19	TRBD2	TGTGCCAGTAGTATAGGACTAGCGGTGAACAATGAGCAGTTCTTC	CASSIGLAVNNEQFF
TRBJ2-5	.	TRBV13	TRBD1	TGTGCCAGCAGCTTAGACAGGGGCCAAGAGACCCAGTACTTC	CASSLDRGQETQYF
TRBJ2-7	.	TRBV5-4	TRBD2	TGTGCCAGCAGCTTGGGTCCGGCGGGGGGATCCTCCTACGAGCAGTACTTC	CASSLGPAGGSSYEQYF
TRBJ2-6	.	TRBV4-2	.	TGTGCCAGCAGCCAAGAACCAGGGACATCGAGCTCTGGGGCCAACGTCCTGACTTTC	CASSQEPGTSSSGANVLTF
TRBJ2-7	.	TRBV6-5	TRBD1	TGTGCCAGCAGTTCACCGGACAGGGCCAAAACTTACGAGCAGTACTTC	CASSSPDRAKTYEQYF
TRBJ1-4	.	TRBV5-1	.	TGCGCCAGCAGCTTGAATCCCGGTGACTATGAAAAACTGTTTTTT	CASSLNPGDYEKLFF
TRBJ1-2	.	TRBV19	.	TGTGCCAGTAGTATGGGGCAGGCGACCAACTATGGCTACACCTTC	CASSMGQATNYGYTF
TRBJ1-5	.	TRBV2	TRBD1	TGTGCCAGCAGTGCTCGACAGGGAAGCAATCAGCCCCAGCATTTT	CASSARQGSNQPQHF
TRBJ1-2	few	TRBV6-5	.	TGTGCCAGCAGTTACTCGTCCAGGGTTGGCGGCTACACCTTC	CASSYSSRVGGYTF
TRBJ2-1	.	TRBV5-8	.	TGTGCCAGCACCGAAGACTGGCCCTACGGCAATGAGCAGTTCTTC	CASTEDWPYGNEQFF
TRBJ2-7	.	TRBV27	TRBD2	TGTGCCAGCAGTTATACCGGGACTAATAGGGACGAGCAGTACTTC	CASSYTGTNRDEQYF
TRBJ1-2	once	TRBV7-9	.	TGTGCCAGCAGCCACGACCCGAGTGCGGTGGAAGGCTACACCTTC	CASSHDPSAVEGYTF
TRBJ1-1	.	TRBV11-3	.	TGTGCCAGCAGCCTCACAAGTATGACTGAAGCTTTCTTT	CASSLTSMTEAFF
TRBJ2-7	once	TRBV5-1	TRBD2	TGCGCCAGCAGCCCAACTAGCGGGGGCCGCTACGAGCAGTACTTC	CASSPTSGGRYEQYF
TRBJ2-7	.	TRBV5-6	TRBD1	TGTGCCAGCAGCTCGGGACAGTCCTACGAGCAGTACTTC	CASSSGQSYEQYF
TRBJ2-1	.	TRBV30	.	TGTGCCTGGAGGGCTACAGGCTCCTACAATGAGCAGTTCTTC	CAWRATGSYNEQFF
TRBJ2-1	.	TRBV6-4	TRBD2	TGTGCCAGCAGTAGACTAGCGGGAAGCGACAATGAGCAGTTCTTC	CASSRLAGSDNEQFF
TRBJ1-5	once	TRBV19	TRBD1	TGTGCCAGTAGTACTTCGACAGGGATGAATCAGCCCCAGCATTTT	CASSTSTGMNQPQHF
TRBJ1-2	.	TRBV4-1	.	TGCGCCAGCAGCCAAGCCTTGGGAGGGCTTGGCTACACCTTC	CASSQALGGLGYTF
TRBJ1-1	few	TRBV5-4	.	TGTGCCAGCAGCTTGAAGGGGGACACTGAAGCTTTCTTT	CASSLKGDTEAFF
TRBJ2-5	.	TRBV29-1	TRBD2	TGCAGCGTTGAATTAGGGCTAGCGGGGCAAGAGACCCAGTACTTC	CSVELGLAGQETQYF
TRBJ2-7	.	TRBV6-5	TRBD2	TGTGCCAGCAGTGGGACTAGCGGGGGGGCCTACGAGCAGTACTTC	CASSGTSGGAYEQYF
TRBJ1-4	.	TRBV4-2	TRBD1	TGTGCCAGCAGCCAAGACTTGGGGCTACAGGGGGCCGATAATGAAAAACTGTTTTTT	CASSQDLGLQGADNEKLFF
TRBJ1-3	.	TRBV19	.	TGTGCCAGTAGTCGACAGAGCTCTGGAAACACCATATATTTT	CASSRQSSGNTIYF
TRBJ2-1	.	TRBV28	TRBD1	TGTGCCAGCAGTTTCGGGACAGGGGTTAACAATGAGCAGTTCTTC	CASSFGTGVNNEQFF
TRBJ2-7	.	TRBV20-1	.	TGCAGTGCTAGAGAGGACTACGAGCAGTACTTC	CSAREDYEQYF
TRBJ1-2	.	TRBV7-8	.	TGTGCCACCGGGTCTCGGTATGGCTACACCTTC	CATGSRYGYTF
TRBJ1-5	.	TRBV4-1	TRBD1	TGCGCCAGCAGCCAAGACGAAGGGGGCGGTCAGCCCCAGCATTTT	CASSQDEGGGQPQHF
TRBJ1-2	.	TRBV28	TRBD1	TGTGCCAGCAGCGGGACAGGGGCTACTAACTATGGCTACACCTTC	CASSGTGATNYGYTF
TRBJ2-5	.	TRBV6-6	.	TGTGCCAGCAGTTACCCTCAAGAGACCCAGTACTTC	CASSYPQETQYF
TRBJ2-5	few	TRBV20-1	TRBD1	TGCAGTGTTGGGACAGGAGAGACCCAGTACTTC	CSVGTGETQYF
TRBJ1-5	.	TRBV11-2	TRBD1	TGTGCCAGCAGAGCGACAGGGATCGATCAGCCCCAGCATTTT	CASRATGIDQPQHF
TRBJ2-3	few	TRBV4-1	.	TGCGCCAGCAGCCAAGTTGAGGGGGCAGATACGCAGTATTTT	CASSQVEGADTQYF
TRBJ1-1	.	TRBV7-9	.	TGTTCCAGCAGCCCACCTCCGACAGTAAACACTGAAGCTTTCTTT	CSSSPPPTVNTEAFF
TRBJ1-1	.	TRBV9	.	TGTGCCAGCAGCCGACCCAGGGTATCGGACACTGAAGCTTTCTTT	CASSRPRVSDTEAFF
TRBJ2-1	.	TRBV7-8	.	TGTGCCAGCAGCTCCTATTTCGATGAGCAGTTCTTC	CASSSYFDEQFF
TRBJ1-1	.	TRBV7-9	.	TGTGCCAGCAGCTTAGTAGGGGGAAACACTGAAGCTTTCTTT	CASSLVGGNTEAFF
TRBJ2-3	.	TRBV6-6	.	TGTGCCAGTGAGGAGGGGGCTTGGGATACGCAGTATTTT	CASEEGAWDTQYF
TRBJ2-7	few	TRBV19	TRBD2	TGTGCCAGTAGTGGGGGGAGGGCCTTCTACGAGCAGTACTTC	CASSGGRAFYEQYF
TRBJ2-5	once	TRBV6-1	TRBD2	TGTGCCAGCAGTGAATGGGGCGGGGGGGCATTAGAGACCCAGTACTTC	CASSEWGGGALETQYF
TRBJ2-1	once	TRBV2	TRBD1	TGTGCCAGCAGTGCAATACAGGGGAATTGGGACAATGAGCAGTTCTTC	CASSAIQGNWDNEQFF
TRBJ1-2	.	TRBV5-1	TRBD1	TGCGCCAGCACTGACAGGGTGGGATATGGCTACACCTTC	CASTDRVGYGYTF
TRBJ2-7	.	TRBV28	.	TGTGCCAGCAGGAGTACCGGGACAACAGCCTACGAGCAGTACTTC	CASRSTGTTAYEQYF
TRBJ2-7	few	TRBV6-1	.	TGTGCCAGCAGTGACCGGCTGGAGGCGGCCTACGAGCAGTACTTC	CASSDRLEAAYEQYF
TRBJ1-6	.	TRBV7-2	TRBD1	TGTGCCAGCAGCTTAGGTTCCAGGGGGCTCCTTAATTCACCCCTCCACTTT	CASSLGSRGLLNSPLHF
TRBJ1-2	.	TRBV5-1	TRBD1	TGCGCCAGCAGCTGGGTGGAGGGGGCGGATGGCTACACCTTC	CASSWVEGADGYTF
TRBJ1-5	.	TRBV28	TRBD1	TGTGCCAGCAGTTTCGGGGACAGGGCGGATCAGCCCCAGCATTTT	CASSFGDRADQPQHF
TRBJ2-1	.	TRBV5-6	.	TGTGCCAGCAGTTATACCGGGGAGCTAAGCTACAATGAGCAGTTCTTC	CASSYTGELSYNEQFF